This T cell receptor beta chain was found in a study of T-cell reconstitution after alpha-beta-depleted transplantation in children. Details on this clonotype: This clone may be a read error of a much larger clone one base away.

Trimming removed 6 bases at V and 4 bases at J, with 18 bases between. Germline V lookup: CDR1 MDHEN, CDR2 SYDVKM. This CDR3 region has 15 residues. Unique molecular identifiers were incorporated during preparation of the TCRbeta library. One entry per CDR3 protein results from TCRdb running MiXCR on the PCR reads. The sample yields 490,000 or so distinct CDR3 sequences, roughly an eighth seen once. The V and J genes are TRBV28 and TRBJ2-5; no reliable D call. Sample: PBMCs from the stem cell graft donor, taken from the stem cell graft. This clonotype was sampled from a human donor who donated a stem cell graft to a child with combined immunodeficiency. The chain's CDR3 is CASSLQRYLRETQYF. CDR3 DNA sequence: TGTGCCAGCAGCCTCCAGAGATATCTCCGAGAGACCCAGTACTTC.